One sample yielded the 3 T cell receptor beta chains listed below, sequenced in a study of Graves' ophthalmopathy and Graves' hyperthyroidism (dated by TCRdb to the late 2010s). Sequencing instrument: Illumina HiSeq 2000. For repertoire sequencing, the TCR beta CDR3 regions were amplified from RNA transcripts. The first round was an RT-PCR using HTBI primers with the Qiagen OneStep RT-PCR kit, and this first round was followed by a second-round multiplex PCR, then size selection and purification. The public sequencing data were trimmed at Q25 with fastp and processed into clonotypes with MiXCR by TCRdb, which kept only in-frame beta chains. Records with the same CDR3 protein are collapsed into one entry carrying the most frequent genes and DNA. This sample has under 350,000 distinct CDR3 sequences in its table, and roughly 17% of those were observed once. More than 9% of the sample is in the top ten clones.

What was sequenced was peripheral blood. The receptors were gathered from an adult man with Graves' ophthalmopathy.

This clonotype was seen at least ten times. V gene TRBV18 combines with J gene TRBJ2-7; D not certain. The germline CDR1 and CDR2 sequences are KGHSH and LQKENI. V lost 2 bases and J lost 7, with 12 bases in between. The CDR3 length is 13 residues. The CDR3 loop reads CASSPNHPLEQYF. The CDR3 nucleotides are TGTGCCAGCTCACCAAATCACCCCCTAGAGCAGTACTTC.

This clonotype was observed many times. The chain employs TRBV24-1 and TRBJ2-7, with 9 bases fitting TRBD1. The germline V gene has CDR1 KGHDR and CDR2 SFDVKD. J lost 5 bases, V lost 4 bases, and 8 bases had no gene match. This CDR3 comprises 15 residues. CDR3 coding DNA: TGTGCCACCAGTGACCCGAGGACAGGGGTCGACGAGCAGTACTTC. Translating gives CATSDPRTGVDEQYF.

This clonotype was detected ten times or more. This chain connects TRBV27 to TRBJ2-2; D gene unclear. Germline V CDR1 and CDR2: MNHEY, SMNVEV (reference sequence). V was trimmed by 3 bases and J by 6 bases, leaving 8 bases between them. This CDR3 is built from 13 residues. CDR3 bases: TGTGCCAGCAGTTTTCAAGTAGCCGGGGAGCTGTTTTTT. It specifies CASSFQVAGELFF.